The 10 T cell receptor beta chains given below trace back to one sample, sequenced in a study of blood T cell repertoires in COVID-19. Measured with immunoSEQ multiplex PCR; TCRdb has only the in-frame clones, and not every one. The data hold more than 150,000 clones, with 75% to 80% observed a single time. The sample was peripheral blood. These receptors all come from a woman in her 70s with acute or convalescent COVID-19.

The chain uses TRBV29-1 and TRBJ1-1; tentative D call: TRBD1 (5 bases). The V end was cut by 7 bases, the J end by 4 bases, with 16 bases between. CDR1 and CDR2 from the germline V gene are SQVTM and ANQGSEA. The CDR3 has 13 amino acids. CDR3 sequence (DNA): TGCAGCGGCCGACAGTCCCTCGGCACTGAAGCTTTCTTT. Its protein is CSGRQSLGTEAFF.

The chain employs TRBV2 and TRBJ2-7; D gene uncertain. This CDR3 comprises 14 residues. Trimming cost V 4 bases and J 3 bases, with 13 bases left between them. CDR1 is SNHLY, CDR2 FYNNEI, per germline. This chain's CDR3 is CASSVVGTRYEQYF. CDR3 bases: TGTGCCAGCAGTGTTGTGGGCACCCGCTACGAGCAGTACTTC.

The rearrangement uses TRBV20-1 and TRBJ2-7; D gene ambiguous. V was clipped by 3 bases and J by 4 bases, with 7 bases between them. CDR3 length: 11 amino acids. Germline values: CDR1 DFQATT, CDR2 SNEGSKA (reference sequence). The CDR3 DNA reads TGCAGTGCTAGCACAGAGTACGAGCAGTACTTC. Translation gives CSASTEYEQYF.

In DNA form, the CDR3 reads TGCGCCAGCAGCCAAGGACTAGCGGTAAACAATGAGCAGTTCTTC. Translated, it gives CASSQGLAVNNEQFF. J is TRBJ2-1 and V is TRBV4-1, with 9 bases aligning to TRBD2. The V gene end was trimmed by 1 base and the J gene end by 5 bases; junction bases not matched to a gene: 3. The CDR3 covers 15 residues. Germline V gene data show CDR1 as MGHRA and CDR2 as YSYEKL.

The CDR3 spells CSVPNTGAGELFF. The CDR3 region has the DNA TGCAGCGTGCCTAACACAGGGGCCGGGGAGCTGTTTTTT. This rearrangement joins TRBV29-1 to TRBJ2-2; TRBD1 agrees at 7 bases. The CDR3 runs 13 residues. V shed 6 bases and J 6 bases; nucleotides not matched to a gene: 7. The germline CDR1 and CDR2 sequences are SQVTM and ANQGSEA.

The chain has TRBV7-8 and TRBJ2-3, with D perhaps matching TRBD1 (5 bases). V was clipped by 2 bases and J by 3 bases, with 21 bases between them. The V gene's germline CDR1 is SGHVS and CDR2 FQNEAQ. This CDR3 is built from 18 residues. The CDR3 reads CASSLKRTWAGSTDTQYF. CDR3 nucleotide sequence: TGTGCCAGCAGCTTAAAAAGAACTTGGGCAGGGTCAACAGATACGCAGTATTTT.

The chain couples TRBV19 to TRBJ2-1, with a possible D match to TRBD2 (6 bases). Germline assignment: CDR1 LNHDA and CDR2 SQIVND (reference sequence). Between the trimmed V and J ends, which lost 1 base and 3 bases, there was a span of 16 bases. The CDR3 contains 17 residues. The CDR3 protein is CASSIAEEGNFYNEQFF. For the CDR3, the DNA is TGTGCCAGTAGTATAGCAGAGGAGGGGAACTTCTACAATGAGCAGTTCTTC.

The V call is TRBV2, the J call TRBJ2-5, with 7 bases lining up with TRBD2. Germline loops: CDR1 SNHLY, CDR2 FYNNEI. The J segment lost 4 bases and the V segment lost 7 bases, leaving 6 bases of the junction unmatched. This CDR3 is built from 13 residues. The CDR3 sequence: CASTGGRRETQYF. The CDR3 DNA sequence: TGTGCCAGCACCGGCGGGAGAAGAGAGACCCAGTACTTC.

This sequence joins TRBV6-5 and TRBJ2-3; 7 bases match TRBD2. Unmatched junction bases numbered 6, after V lost 6 bases and J lost 0 bases. The CDR3 is 15 amino acids. Germline loops: CDR1 MNHEY, CDR2 SVGAGI. The CDR3 region has the DNA TGTGCCAGCAGCCGCGGGAGTGAGAGCACAGATACGCAGTATTTT. It specifies CASSRGSESTDTQYF.

V usage is TRBV27 and J usage is TRBJ2-1, with 11 positions matching TRBD2. CDR1 and CDR2 from the germline V gene are MNHEY and SMNVEV (reference sequence). This CDR3 is 14 amino acids long. The junction had 8 bases not matched to a gene; V was cut back by 6 bases and J by 10 bases. The CDR3 DNA reads TGTGCCAGCAGATTTAGCGGGAGGGCGGTAGAGCAGTTCTTC. Amino acid sequence: CASRFSGRAVEQFF.